This entry lists 9 T cell receptor beta chains sequenced from one sample in a study of CD8+ T cells in alopecia areata. Indicated treatment: oral pan-JAK inhibitor, 5-10 mg twice daily. Extracted from the samples, RNA was reverse transcribed into cDNA to serve as the sequencing template. The data were produced by immunoSEQ multiplex PCR, yet TCRdb's version contains in-frame clones alone and is incomplete. This table has 87,000 or so clones, 60% to 80% appearing once. Source: CD8+ T cells sorted from blood, taken around week 44, from a patient treated with tofacitinib. These receptors originate from a human donor with alopecia areata.

V is TRBV11-2 and J is TRBJ1-1; TRBD1 aligns across 7 bases. The germline V gene encodes CDR1 SGHAT and CDR2 FQNNGV. The CDR3 is 16 residues long. V shed 3 bases and J 2 bases; nucleotides not matched to a gene: 9. DNA for the CDR3: TGTGCCAGCAGCTTCAAATCAGGGGGTAGTAACACTGAAGCTTTCTTT. Translated, it gives CASSFKSGGSNTEAFF. Full variable domain (outside the CDR3, taken from reference TRBV11-2 and TRBJ1-1): EAGVAQSPRYKIIEKRQSVAFWCNPISGHATLYWYQQILGQGPKLLIQFQNNGVVDDSQLPKDRFSAERLKGVDSTLKIQPAKLEDSAVYLCASSFKSGGSNTEAFFGQGTRLTVV.

The gene calls are TRBV29-1 and TRBJ1-2; D is unclear. The V and J ends lost 1 base and 4 bases respectively, with 13 bases between them. Germline V CDR1 and CDR2: SQVTM, ANQGSEA. This CDR3 has 14 residues. CDR3 sequence: CSVEGTALGYGYTF. The CDR3 DNA reads as TGCAGCGTTGAAGGGACGGCCCTAGGCTATGGCTACACCTTC.

J is TRBJ1-1 and V is TRBV29-1; TRBD1 aligns across 7 bases. The V and J ends lost 4 bases and 3 bases, in that order; junction bases with no gene match: 2. Per germline, CDR1 SQVTM and CDR2 ANQGSEA. This CDR3 has 12 residues. CDR3 in DNA: TGCAGCGTTGGAACAGGGGACACTGAAGCTTTCTTT. Translating it yields CSVGTGDTEAFF.

The chain uses TRBV5-4 and TRBJ1-2; 7 nucleotides agree with TRBD1. V gave up 4 bases and J gave up 6 bases; unmatched junction bases: 24. Germline CDR1 and CDR2: SGHNT and YYREEE (reference sequence). CDR3 length equals 19 residues. The CDR3 protein is CASSTGYRTGTAEGDGYTF. In nucleotides, the CDR3 is TGTGCCAGCAGCACGGGGTATCGGACAGGCACCGCTGAGGGCGATGGCTACACCTTC.

This clone was observed a few times. The chain joins TRBV29-1 to TRBJ1-2; the match to TRBD1 covers 7 bases. Germline values: CDR1 SQVTM, CDR2 ANQGSEA. J lost 6 bases, V lost 0 bases, and 4 bases had no gene match. This CDR3 is built from 13 residues. CDR3 bases: TGCAGCGTTGAAGACCGACAGGGTGATGGCTACACCTTC. Translating it yields CSVEDRQGDGYTF.

The chain links TRBV11-1 to TRBJ1-1, with D perhaps matching TRBD1 (6 bases). The CDR3 extends over 15 amino acids. Trimming cost V 5 bases and J 0 bases, with 13 bases left between them. Germline CDR1 is SGHAT and CDR2 is FQDESV (reference sequence). CDR3 in DNA: TGTGCCAGCAGCACTACCACAGGGTTGAACACTGAAGCTTTCTTT. Translating gives CASSTTTGLNTEAFF.

The rearrangement links TRBV25-1 to TRBJ2-7; no firm D call. The germline V gene encodes CDR1 MGHDK and CDR2 SYGVNS. V was clipped by 2 bases and J by 5 bases, with 4 bases between them. The CDR3 contains 11 residues. DNA of the CDR3: TGTGCCAGCAGTGAACTTCACGAGCAGTACTTC. Its translation: CASSELHEQYF.

This clone was detected a few times. The chain carries TRBV19 and TRBJ1-1, with D unclear. The CDR3 loop spans 15 amino acids. Germline CDR1 is LNHDA and CDR2 is SQIVND (reference sequence). V was shortened by 7 bases and J by 1 base, with 16 bases between the two germline ends. The CDR3 DNA reads as TGTGCCAGTACCACCAAGACATGGGGGAACACTGAAGCTTTCTTT. This gives the protein CASTTKTWGNTEAFF.

The rearrangement joins TRBV4-1 to TRBJ2-7; 9 bases map to TRBD1. Germline loops: CDR1 MGHRA, CDR2 YSYEKL. V was pared by 5 bases and J by 4 bases, with 6 bases of the junction left unmatched. The CDR3 covers 14 residues. The CDR3 loop reads CASSYRDREYEQYF. CDR3 nucleotides: TGCGCCAGCAGCTACCGGGACAGGGAATACGAGCAGTACTTC.